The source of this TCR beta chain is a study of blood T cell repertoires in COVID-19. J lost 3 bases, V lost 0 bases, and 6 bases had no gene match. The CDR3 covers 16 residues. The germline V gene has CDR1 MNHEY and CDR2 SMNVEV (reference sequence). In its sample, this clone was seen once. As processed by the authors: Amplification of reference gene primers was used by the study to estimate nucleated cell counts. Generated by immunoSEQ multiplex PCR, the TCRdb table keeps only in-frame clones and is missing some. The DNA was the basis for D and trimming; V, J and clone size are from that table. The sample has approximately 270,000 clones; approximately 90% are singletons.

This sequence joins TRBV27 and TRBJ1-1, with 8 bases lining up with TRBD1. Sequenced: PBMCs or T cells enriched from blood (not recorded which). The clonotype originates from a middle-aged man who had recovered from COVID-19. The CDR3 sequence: CASSLSVTGDYTEAFF. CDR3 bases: TGTGCCAGCAGTTTATCCGTGACAGGGGACTACACTGAAGCTTTCTTT.